In this sample, the clone carrying this TCR beta chain turned up a few times. What it binds is not known. This CDR3 has 11 residues. In germline, CDR1 is MNHEY, CDR2 SVGAGI. The record originates from a study of CD8 T cells in Susac syndrome. Study-wide findings and caveats: Susac-specific public clones found in total CD8+ repertoires numbered some 15, and those in CD8+ TEMRA repertoires numbered about five. Susac CD8+ clonal expansion peaked in TEMRA cells and active patients.

Random hexamers served to reverse transcribe about 0.5 to 1 ug RNA. One entry per CDR3 protein results from TCRdb running MiXCR on the immunoSEQ multiplex PCR reads. The repertoire consists of some 50,000 distinct CDR3 sequences, with roughly 94% occurring once and the leading ten covering less than 0.95%. The chain recombines TRBV6-5 with TRBJ2-5; perhaps TRBD2 as D (6 bases). The clonotype originates from a human donor with Susac syndrome. The sample consisted of CD8+ T cells from PBMCs. The CDR3 sequence is CGAGRQETQYF. The CDR3 DNA follows: TGTGGGGCGGGACGCCAAGAGACCCAGTACTTC.